These T cell receptor beta chains were read from a single sample in a study of graft-versus-host responses after intestinal transplantation. Their antigen targets remain unknown. Profiled with immunoSEQ multiplex PCR; TCRdb holds only in-frame clones, not every one. Here the sample spans about 51,000 clones, 89% being singletons. The sequencing here drew on unstimulated CD4+ T cells sorted from spleen or lymph node cells, taken before transplant. These receptors all stem from a human donor who was the organ donor for an intestinal transplant. Both conserved end residues are part of each CDR3. The D gene is left open where the match is weak. Clone size is stated in some rows and not others, as once, few, many or a class when expanded.

size,J,V,D,length,CDR3,DNA
NA,TRBJ2-3,TRBV5-4,TRBD2,18,CASSRLLAGGLITDTQYF,TGTGCCAGCAGCCGGCTACTAGCGGGAGGGCTCATAACAGATACGCAGTATTTT
NA,TRBJ2-5,TRBV30,NA,14,CAWSVGKLQETQYF,TGTGCCTGGAGTGTCGGGAAGCTCCAAGAGACCCAGTACTTC
NA,TRBJ2-2,TRBV7-9,NA,14,CASSLARDTGELFF,TGTGCCAGCAGCTTAGCGCGGGACACCGGGGAGCTGTTTTTT
NA,TRBJ1-5,TRBV27,NA,14,CASSFSGINQPQHF,TGTGCCAGCAGTTTTTCAGGAATCAATCAGCCCCAGCATTTT
NA,TRBJ2-7,TRBV7-8,TRBD1,14,CASSLTGSSYEQYF,TGTGCCAGCAGCTTGACAGGGTCGTCCTACGAGCAGTACTTC
NA,TRBJ2-5,TRBV29-1,TRBD1,14,CSDRDRGIMETQYF,TGCAGCGATAGGGACAGGGGAATAATGGAGACCCAGTACTTC
NA,TRBJ1-1,TRBV6-4,NA,13,CASSVARNTEAFF,TGTGCCAGCAGTGTTGCGAGGAACACTGAAGCTTTCTTT
NA,TRBJ1-5,TRBV27,NA,14,CASSFRVGNQPQHF,TGTGCCAGCAGTTTCAGGGTGGGCAATCAGCCCCAGCATTTT
NA,TRBJ1-1,TRBV30,NA,13,CAWSVLGAGKAFF,TGTGCCTGGAGTGTACTCGGGGCGGGGAAAGCTTTCTTT
NA,TRBJ2-5,TRBV19,NA,13,CASSMVAQETQYF,TGTGCCAGTAGTATGGTGGCTCAAGAGACCCAGTACTTC
NA,TRBJ2-1,TRBV7-9,NA,14,CASSFPSSYNEQFF,TGTGCCAGCAGCTTCCCTAGCTCCTACAATGAGCAGTTCTTC
NA,TRBJ2-3,TRBV14,NA,15,CASSQGLPPTDTQYF,TGTGCCAGCAGCCAGGGACTCCCCCCCACAGATACGCAGTATTTT
NA,TRBJ2-1,TRBV19,TRBD2,13,CASRTSGNGEQFF,TGTGCCAGCAGGACTAGCGGGAACGGTGAGCAGTTCTTC
few,TRBJ2-7,TRBV5-1,TRBD2,17,CASSSSLAGGRAYEQYF,TGCGCCAGCAGCTCTTCTCTAGCGGGAGGTCGCGCCTACGAGCAGTACTTC
NA,TRBJ1-2,TRBV29-1,TRBD1,16,CSVAYLDRGLGYGYTF,TGCAGCGTTGCATACCTCGACAGGGGGCTGGGCTATGGCTACACCTTC
NA,TRBJ2-2,TRBV4-2,NA,16,CASSPPGKSNTGELFF,TGTGCCAGCAGCCCCCCGGGGAAATCGAACACCGGGGAGCTGTTTTTT
NA,TRBJ2-7,TRBV28,NA,11,CASRQGSEQYF,TGTGCCAGCAGACAGGGTAGTGAGCAGTACTTC
NA,TRBJ2-2,TRBV6-5,TRBD1,15,CASSGGQGKAGELFF,TGTGCCAGCAGTGGTGGACAGGGGAAGGCCGGGGAGCTGTTTTTT
NA,TRBJ1-4,TRBV5-4,NA,16,CASSKYESGLNEKLFF,TGTGCCAGCTCAAAGTATGAAAGCGGTTTAAATGAAAAACTGTTTTTT
NA,TRBJ1-1,TRBV7-2,NA,16,CASSVGGQRLNTEAFF,TGTGCCAGCAGCGTAGGCGGACAGCGCTTGAACACTGAAGCTTTCTTT
NA,TRBJ1-5,TRBV7-3,NA,17,CASSLPLPGICPQPQHF,TGTGCCAGCAGCCTACCCCTTCCGGGAATATGCCCTCAGCCCCAGCATTTT
NA,TRBJ1-2,TRBV6-6,NA,13,CASSMGGGYGYTF,TGTGCCAGCAGTATGGGGGGAGGGTATGGCTACACCTTC
NA,TRBJ1-5,TRBV30,TRBD1,14,CAWSVAGGGQPQHF,TGTGCCTGGAGTGTGGCAGGGGGCGGTCAGCCCCAGCATTTT
NA,TRBJ1-2,TRBV18,NA,14,CASSLGTDHYGYTF,TGTGCCAGCTCACTTGGGACTGACCATTATGGCTACACCTTC
NA,TRBJ2-1,TRBV9,TRBD2,18,CASSVVGLAGTSYNEQFF,TGTGCCAGCAGCGTAGTAGGGCTAGCGGGCACCTCCTACAATGAGCAGTTCTTC
NA,TRBJ1-4,TRBV7-2,TRBD1,15,CASSSTGTGVGKLFF,TGTGCCAGCAGCTCGACCGGGACAGGTGTAGGAAAACTGTTTTTT
NA,TRBJ2-5,TRBV2,TRBD2,16,CASRAGLAGNQETQYF,TGTGCCAGCAGGGCAGGACTAGCGGGGAACCAAGAGACCCAGTACTTC
NA,TRBJ2-4,TRBV5-1,NA,12,CASSLSGDIQYF,TGCGCCAGCAGCTTGAGCGGAGACATTCAGTACTTC
NA,TRBJ2-4,TRBV7-9,TRBD2,16,CASSSRGTSEQNIQYF,TGTGCCAGCAGCTCGAGGGGGACTAGCGAACAAAACATTCAGTACTTC
NA,TRBJ1-5,TRBV5-6,TRBD1,13,CASSGQANQPQHF,TGTGCCAGCAGTGGACAGGCCAATCAGCCCCAGCATTTT
NA,TRBJ2-7,TRBV7-3,NA,13,CASSLMRDNEQYF,TGTGCCAGCAGCTTAATGCGGGATAACGAGCAGTACTTC
NA,TRBJ2-7,TRBV2,TRBD2,18,CASSLASGATSGAYEQYF,TGTGCCAGCAGCCTCGCCAGTGGGGCCACTAGCGGGGCCTACGAGCAGTACTTC
NA,TRBJ1-1,TRBV27,NA,13,CASSPPGYIGAFF,TGTGCCAGCAGTCCGCCAGGATATATTGGAGCTTTCTTT
NA,TRBJ1-5,TRBV21-1,NA,15,CASSPRTPVDQPQHF,TGTGCCAGCAGCCCTCGGACACCTGTGGATCAGCCCCAGCATTTT
NA,TRBJ2-7,TRBV5-6,TRBD1,14,CASSFTGGGYEQYF,TGTGCCAGCAGCTTTACAGGGGGCGGCTACGAGCAGTACTTC
few,TRBJ1-1,TRBV5-8,NA,13,CASSLTRSTEAFF,TGTGCCAGCAGCTTAACAAGAAGCACTGAAGCTTTCTTT
NA,TRBJ1-2,TRBV18,NA,15,CASSPVMTGNYGYTF,TGTGCCAGCTCACCCGTGATGACGGGAAACTATGGCTACACCTTC